The clone carrying this T cell receptor beta chain appeared once. The germline V gene encodes CDR1 SGHNT and CDR2 YYREEE (reference sequence). The junction had 4 bases not matched to a gene; V was cut back by 6 bases and J by 1 base. The CDR3 runs to 14 residues. This entry comes from a study of blood T cell repertoires in COVID-19. Repertoires were generated with immunoSEQ multiplex PCR, while TCRdb's copy carries only in-frame clones and drops some. The sample has some 40,000 clones, over 70% seen once; the top ten hold over 8%. V usage is TRBV5-4 and J usage is TRBJ2-3, with 8 positions matching TRBD1. This clonotype was obtained from a human donor in a cohort sampled during active COVID-19. Sequenced sample: peripheral blood. CDR3 sequence (DNA): TGTGCCAGCATCCCGGACAGGGGCACAGATACGCAGTATTTT. Translation gives CASIPDRGTDTQYF.